This T cell receptor (beta chain) stems from a study of shared clonotypes between healthy human individuals. Study results and limitations: A generally larger estimated richness was seen in naive subsets than in memory subsets. Sorted-subset sequencing was shown by rarefaction to be incomplete despite large depth.

A note on this clone: Its antigen remains unknown.

Execution of the assay was at deep level. This table comes from immunoSEQ multiplex PCR, and its TCRdb copy is limited to in-frame clones, with some not included. This table holds about 2.4 million clones, 90% to 95% found once. V gave up 3 bases and J gave up 10 bases, with 12 bases separating them. Germline loops: CDR1 MDHEN, CDR2 SYDVKM. The CDR3 spans 12 residues. The gene calls are TRBV28 and TRBJ1-2, with D maybe TRBD1 (6 bases). Sequenced sample: naive CD4+ T cells from PBMCs. Subset reported: CD45RA+ positively selected. This clonotype was sampled from a man younger than 35 in good health. Some clones in this sample may be carry-over from other donors' samples. In DNA form, the CDR3 reads TGTGCCAGCAGTTTTTTTGGACAGCACTACACCTTC. Translation gives CASSFFGQHYTF.